Listed below are T cell receptor beta chains from one sample, sequenced in a study of blood T cells in healthy people across ages. MiXCR was run by TCRdb on the 5' RACE reads, yielding one entry per CDR3 protein. The repertoire holds 700,000 or so distinct CDR3 sequences, with around 43% as singletons. Sequenced input: blood. These receptors were obtained from an elderly man in good health. Both conserved end residues are part of each CDR3. Fields, in order: V gene, D gene, clone size, J gene, CDR3 protein, CDR3 DNA. D genes are given only for firm matches. Only part of the rows carry a size: once, few, many, or a class if the clone is expanded.

v_gene: TRBV6-1; d_gene: TRBD2; abundance: NA; j_gene: TRBJ2-4; CDR3aa: CASSDRSGGLVNEQYF; CDR3nt: TGTGCCAGCAGTGACCGTAGCGGGGGCCTCGTGAATGAGCAGTACTTC
v_gene: TRBV4-1; d_gene: NA; abundance: NA; j_gene: TRBJ2-1; CDR3aa: CASSQVENEQFF; CDR3nt: TGCGCCAGCAGCCAAGTTGAAAATGAGCAGTTCTTC
v_gene: TRBV30; d_gene: TRBD2; abundance: few; j_gene: TRBJ2-7; CDR3aa: CAWSIPSGAYEQYF; CDR3nt: TGTGCCTGGAGTATACCTAGCGGGGCCTACGAGCAGTACTTC
v_gene: TRBV7-6; d_gene: TRBD2; abundance: NA; j_gene: TRBJ2-7; CDR3aa: CASSLSSTSDSYEQYF; CDR3nt: TGTGCCAGCAGCTTAAGTTCGACTAGCGACTCCTACGAGCAGTACTTC
v_gene: TRBV6-2/TRBV6-3; d_gene: TRBD2; abundance: NA; j_gene: TRBJ2-5; CDR3aa: CASSSWVGSGGGQETQYF; CDR3nt: TGTGCCAGCAGTTCCTGGGTGGGATCAGGCGGGGGTCAAGAGACCCAGTACTTC
v_gene: TRBV20-1; d_gene: TRBD1; abundance: NA; j_gene: TRBJ2-3; CDR3aa: CSTRTGTAKKDTQYF; CDR3nt: TGCAGTACTAGAACCGGGACAGCCAAGAAAGATACGCAGTATTTT
v_gene: TRBV5-1; d_gene: NA; abundance: many; j_gene: TRBJ2-1; CDR3aa: CASSLGGESYNEQFF; CDR3nt: TGCGCCAGCAGCTTGGGGGGGGAGTCCTACAATGAGCAGTTCTTC
v_gene: TRBV20-1; d_gene: NA; abundance: NA; j_gene: TRBJ2-4; CDR3aa: CSASGRKNIQYF; CDR3nt: TGCAGTGCTAGCGGGAGAAAAAACATTCAGTACTTC
v_gene: TRBV28; d_gene: NA; abundance: NA; j_gene: TRBJ2-7; CDR3aa: CASSQDEQYF; CDR3nt: TGTGCCAGCAGTCAAGACGAGCAGTACTTC
v_gene: TRBV3-1; d_gene: TRBD1; abundance: few; j_gene: TRBJ1-2; CDR3aa: CASSQTGTGEYGYTF; CDR3nt: TGTGCCAGCAGCCAGACCGGGACAGGGGAATATGGCTACACCTTC
v_gene: TRBV28; d_gene: NA; abundance: NA; j_gene: TRBJ1-1; CDR3aa: CASSPRRGSRAFF; CDR3nt: TGTGCCAGCAGTCCGCGTAGGGGGAGTCGAGCTTTCTTT
v_gene: TRBV14; d_gene: NA; abundance: NA; j_gene: TRBJ2-2; CDR3aa: CASSHRQGLYTGELFF; CDR3nt: TGTGCCAGCAGCCATAGGCAGGGGCTGTACACCGGGGAGCTGTTTTTT
v_gene: TRBV11-1; d_gene: NA; abundance: many; j_gene: TRBJ2-7; CDR3aa: CASSYSQGSNYEQYF; CDR3nt: TGTGCCAGCAGCTACAGTCAGGGGTCAAACTACGAGCAGTACTTC
v_gene: TRBV12-3/TRBV12-4; d_gene: NA; abundance: NA; j_gene: TRBJ2-3; CDR3aa: CASSLLPGVTDTQYF; CDR3nt: TGTGCCAGCAGTTTATTGCCAGGGGTCACAGATACGCAGTATTTT
v_gene: TRBV25-1; d_gene: TRBD1; abundance: NA; j_gene: TRBJ1-6; CDR3aa: CASSESTTGPNSPLHF; CDR3nt: TGTGCCAGCAGTGAATCAACGACAGGGCCCAATTCACCCCTCCACTTT
v_gene: TRBV9; d_gene: TRBD1; abundance: few; j_gene: TRBJ2-3; CDR3aa: CASSVAANRGRADTQYF; CDR3nt: TGTGCCAGCAGCGTAGCGGCCAACAGGGGCAGGGCAGATACGCAGTATTTT
v_gene: TRBV29-1; d_gene: NA; abundance: NA; j_gene: TRBJ2-2; CDR3aa: CSVRNTGELFF; CDR3nt: TGCAGCGTTAGGAACACCGGGGAGCTGTTTTTT
v_gene: TRBV7-2; d_gene: NA; abundance: few; j_gene: TRBJ2-3; CDR3aa: CASSLNPGRTQYF; CDR3nt: TGTGCCAGCAGCCTCAACCCGGGACGGACGCAGTATTTT
v_gene: TRBV5-4; d_gene: NA; abundance: once; j_gene: TRBJ2-2; CDR3aa: CASSRGGALGAGELFF; CDR3nt: TGTGCCAGCAGCCGAGGGGGGGCCCTCGGGGCCGGGGAGCTGTTTTTT
v_gene: TRBV20-1; d_gene: NA; abundance: NA; j_gene: TRBJ2-5; CDR3aa: CSASWGMETQYF; CDR3nt: TGCAGTGCTAGTTGGGGGATGGAGACCCAGTACTTC
v_gene: TRBV12-5; d_gene: NA; abundance: NA; j_gene: TRBJ2-2; CDR3aa: CASGSLSGSNTGELFF; CDR3nt: TGTGCTAGTGGTTCCCTCAGCGGATCGAACACCGGGGAGCTGTTTTTT
v_gene: TRBV20-1; d_gene: TRBD1; abundance: NA; j_gene: TRBJ1-2; CDR3aa: CSAPGTGDGYTF; CDR3nt: TGCAGTGCTCCCGGGACAGGGGATGGCTACACCTTC